This T cell receptor (beta chain) was identified in a study of T cells in Graves' hyperthyroidism and ophthalmopathy. Regarding the study as a whole: Blood samples included most of the expanded thyroid clonotypes exceeding 0.001.

In this sample, this clonotype turned up a few times. The antigen is unknown. Hyperthyroidism, newly diagnosed and lasting under 2 months, affected patients aged 18 to 65. Amplification of TCR beta CDR3 regions was performed using RNA transcripts as template. HTBI primers were the set used in a first-round RT-PCR of the TCR CDR3. TCRdb itself ran the multiplex PCR reads through MiXCR, one entry per CDR3 protein. The data contain over 650,000 distinct CDR3 sequences, about 15% of them singletons. Germline V gives CDR1 MNHEY, CDR2 SVGEGT. The CDR3 length is 16 residues. Trimming took 4 bases from V and 4 from J; bases not matched to a gene: 9.

The sequence came from a man aged 18 to 30 with Graves' hyperthyroidism. The sequenced material came from blood. This chain joins TRBV6-2 or TRBV6-3 and TRBJ2-7; 11 bases map to TRBD1. The CDR3 loop reads CASSWTGGGPGYEQYF. Here the CDR3 DNA reads TGTGCCAGCAGTTGGACAGGGGGCGGTCCCGGGTACGAGCAGTACTTC.